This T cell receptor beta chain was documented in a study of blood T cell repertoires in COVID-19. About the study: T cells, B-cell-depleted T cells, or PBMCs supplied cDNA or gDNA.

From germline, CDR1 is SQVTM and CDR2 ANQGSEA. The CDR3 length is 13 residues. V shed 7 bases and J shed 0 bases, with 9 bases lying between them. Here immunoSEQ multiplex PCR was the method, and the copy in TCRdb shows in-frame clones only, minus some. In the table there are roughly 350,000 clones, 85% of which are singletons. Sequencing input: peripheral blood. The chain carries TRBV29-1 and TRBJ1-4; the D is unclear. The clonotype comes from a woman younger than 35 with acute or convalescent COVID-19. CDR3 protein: CSAQVATNEKLFF. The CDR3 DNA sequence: TGCAGCGCACAAGTTGCAACTAATGAAAAACTGTTTTTT.